Following are 10 T cell receptor beta chains from one sample sequenced in a study of beta chain features in type 1 diabetes. Of the isolated RNA, all was reverse transcribed, and so the sequenced material was expressed TCRB transcripts. The protocol was immunoSEQ multiplex PCR, while the TCRdb copy is restricted to in-frame clones and leaves out a portion. Here the sample spans hundreds of thousands of clones, about 15% being singletons. The sequencing sample was made of naive CD4+ T cells from blood. The receptor set was obtained from a man between 25 and 39 years old in good health.

This clone was seen a handful of times. The V call is TRBV7-2, the J call TRBJ2-3; D gene uncertain. CDR3 length: 13 residues. Germline CDR1 reads SGHTA; CDR2 reads FQGNSA. With 5 bases removed from V and 6 bases from J, the gap between germline ends came to 12 bases. CDR3 DNA: TGTGCCAGCAGCCCTCCTCCGGTGGATACGCAGTATTTT. Protein product: CASSPPPVDTQYF.

This clone showed up just once. The chain carries TRBV4-3 and TRBJ2-3; 7 bases are a match to TRBD2. Germline-derived CDR1 and CDR2 are LGHNA and YSLEER. The J segment lost 2 bases and the V segment lost 6 bases, leaving 5 bases of the junction unmatched. The CDR3 consists of 14 residues. For the CDR3, the DNA is TGCGCCAGCAGAAGGACTAGGATCACAGATACGCAGTATTTT. Protein sequence: CASRRTRITDTQYF.

The chain couples TRBV7-2 to TRBJ1-1; no definite D call. CDR1 and CDR2 from the germline V gene are SGHTA and FQGNSA. Between the trimmed V and J ends, which lost 3 bases and 0 bases, there was a span of 2 bases. This CDR3 has 12 amino acids. The chain's CDR3 is CASSFLNTEAFF. The DNA for the CDR3 is TGTGCCAGCAGCTTCCTGAACACTGAAGCTTTCTTT.

This clone was counted only a few times. The rearrangement joins TRBV11-2 to TRBJ2-1; the D is unclear. With 5 bases removed from V and 9 bases from J, the gap between germline ends came to 5 bases. This CDR3 comprises 10 residues. Germline CDR1 and CDR2: SGHAT and FQNNGV. The CDR3 sequence is CASSLVEQFF. CDR3 DNA: TGTGCCAGCAGCCTAGTTGAGCAGTTCTTC.

The chain has TRBV5-4 and TRBJ1-1; unclear D gene. CDR1 SGHNT and CDR2 YYREEE come from the germline V gene (reference sequence). V shed 10 bases and J shed 6 bases, with 19 bases lying between them. CDR3 length equals 13 residues. The CDR3 coding sequence is TGTGCCTTCGGCCCCCATCAGGCCCCTGAAGCTTTCTTT. Protein product: CAFGPHQAPEAFF.

This clone has only a few counts. This chain joins TRBV5-1 and TRBJ2-1; unclear D gene. The V and J ends lost 0 bases and 5 bases respectively, with 3 bases between them. This CDR3 is built from 12 residues. Germline V gene sequence: CDR1 SGHRS, CDR2 YFSETQ. The CDR3 region is CASSLDDNEQFF. DNA of the CDR3: TGCGCCAGCAGCTTGGATGACAATGAGCAGTTCTTC.

The chain couples TRBV7-8 to TRBJ1-4, with TRBD1 identical over 7 bases. CDR1 is SGHVS, CDR2 FQNEAQ, per germline. J lost 10 bases, V lost 5 bases, and 10 bases had no gene match. The CDR3 spans 14 residues. CDR3 residues: CASSVSGQFAKLFF. As DNA, the CDR3 is TGTGCCAGCAGCGTTTCGGGACAGTTCGCAAAACTGTTTTTT.

The V and J genes are TRBV4-1 and TRBJ2-7, with TRBD1 matching over 12 bases. The CDR3 runs 15 residues. Trimming cost V 1 base and J 7 bases; bases outside gene matches: 5. Looked up from germline, CDR1 is MGHRA and CDR2 is YSYEKL. The CDR3 spells CASSQGGQGASEQYF. As DNA, the CDR3 is TGCGCCAGCAGCCAAGGGGGACAGGGGGCGTCTGAGCAGTACTTC.

This clone was seen only a few times. This rearrangement joins TRBV7-8 to TRBJ2-3, with D unclear. V shed 10 bases and J shed 1 base, with 3 bases lying between them. Per germline, CDR1 SGHVS and CDR2 FQNEAQ. CDR3 size: 10 residues. Here the CDR3 DNA reads TGTGCCACCGGCACAGATACGCAGTATTTT. It is translated as CATGTDTQYF.

This clone was found a few times. The chain uses TRBV20-1 and TRBJ2-1; no reliable D call. V was clipped by 1 base and J by 12 bases, with 10 bases between them. The CDR3 runs to 11 residues. Germline loops: CDR1 DFQATT, CDR2 SNEGSKA (reference sequence). The CDR3: CSARGGSWQFF. CDR3 bases: TGCAGTGCTAGAGGGGGTAGTTGGCAGTTCTTC.